The entry below gives a single T cell receptor (beta chain) sequence along with its context. TCRdb fed the 5' RACE reads into MiXCR, producing one record per CDR3 protein. The sample lists some 130,000 distinct CDR3 sequences, roughly an eighth occurring once. This entry is derived from a study of CD8 T cells in ankylosing spondylitis. Germline CDR1 and CDR2: SQVTM and ANQGSEA. J was trimmed by 3 bases and V by 2 bases; bases with no gene match: 5. The CDR3 consists of 14 residues. The receptor was isolated from a female donor with ankylosing spondylitis or in good health (not recorded which). The sequenced material came from blood, either unsorted or a sorted T cell fraction (not recorded which). This sequence joins TRBV29-1 and TRBJ1-2; 8 positions match TRBD1. CDR3 in DNA: TGCAGCGTTGAAAGGACAGGGAACTACTATGGCTACACCTTC. As protein: CSVERTGNYYGYTF.